The TCR beta chain under discussion was sequenced for a study of cytotoxic CD8 clonotypes in ibrutinib-treated CLL. Profiling relied on immunoSEQ multiplex PCR, and the TCRdb table lists in-frame clones only, not all of them. The sample carries about 140,000 clones, about three quarters recorded once. Sequencing used PBMCs, obtained after 24 months of ibrutinib treatment. The TCR sequence derives from a human donor with chronic lymphocytic leukemia.

The CDR3 DNA sequence: TGTGCCAGCAGCCCGGACAGGAACGAGCAGTACTTC. Amino acids: CASSPDRNEQYF. The chain carries TRBV7-9 and TRBJ2-7, with 7 bases fitting TRBD1. The CDR3 has 12 residues. In germline, CDR1 is SEHNR, CDR2 FQNEAQ (reference sequence). Trimming at V came to 5 bases and at J to 5 bases, leaving 3 bases not matched to a gene.